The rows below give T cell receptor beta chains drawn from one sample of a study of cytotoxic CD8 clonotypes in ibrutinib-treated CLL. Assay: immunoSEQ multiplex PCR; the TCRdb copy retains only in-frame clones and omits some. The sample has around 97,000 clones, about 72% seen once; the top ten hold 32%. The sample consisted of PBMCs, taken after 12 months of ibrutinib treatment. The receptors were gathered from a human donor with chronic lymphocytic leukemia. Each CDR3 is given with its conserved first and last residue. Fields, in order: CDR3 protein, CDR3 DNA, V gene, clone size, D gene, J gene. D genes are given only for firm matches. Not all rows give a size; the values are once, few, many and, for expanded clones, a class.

CASSLGTAGSLAKNIQYF | TGCGCCAGCAGCCTGGGCACGGCGGGGTCCTTAGCCAAAAACATTCAGTACTTC | TRBV5-1 | many | - | TRBJ2-4
CSAVETTEAFF | TGCAGTGCGGTAGAGACCACTGAAGCTTTCTTT | TRBV20-1 | - | - | TRBJ1-1
CASSSVFRDTEAFF | TGTGCCAGTAGTTCTGTGTTTCGGGACACTGAAGCTTTCTTT | TRBV19 | - | - | TRBJ1-1
CAWSPGAGTGELFF | TGTGCCTGGAGTCCGGGGGCGGGCACCGGGGAGCTGTTTTTT | TRBV30 | - | - | TRBJ2-2
CASSEAAGRLGYTF | TGTGCCAGCAGTGAAGCAGCCGGACGTCTAGGCTACACCTTC | TRBV2 | - | - | TRBJ1-2
CASSTYQGLPFHYEQYF | TGTGCCAGTAGTACATACCAGGGACTACCATTCCACTACGAGCAGTACTTC | TRBV19 | - | TRBD2 | TRBJ2-7
CAWSIGKSLALYQETQYF | TGTGCCTGGAGTATAGGGAAATCACTAGCGCTGTACCAAGAGACCCAGTACTTC | TRBV30 | - | TRBD2 | TRBJ2-5
CASKAQAGVYNEQFF | TGTGCCAGTAAGGCTCAAGCGGGGGTGTACAATGAGCAGTTCTTC | TRBV19 | - | TRBD2 | TRBJ2-1
CASSNGQGSGNTIYF | TGCGCCAGCAGCAACGGACAGGGTTCTGGAAACACCATATATTTT | TRBV5-1 | once | TRBD1 | TRBJ1-3
CASSSRTGASGYTF | TGTGCCAGCAGTTCCCGGACAGGGGCGAGTGGCTACACCTTC | TRBV5-5 | - | TRBD1 | TRBJ1-2
CASSYSSRAPQETQYF | TGTGCCAGCAGTTACTCGAGCAGGGCCCCCCAAGAGACCCAGTACTTC | TRBV6-6 | - | - | TRBJ2-5
CASRRDLSTDTQYF | TGCGCCAGCCGCCGGGACCTAAGCACAGATACGCAGTATTTT | TRBV5-1 | - | - | TRBJ2-3
CASSLKGLEAFF | TGTGCCAGCAGCTTAAAGGGTCTTGAAGCTTTCTTT | TRBV7-8 | - | - | TRBJ1-1
CASSVRDLQETQYF | TGTGCCAGCAGCGTCCGGGATCTTCAAGAGACCCAGTACTTC | TRBV5-4 | - | - | TRBJ2-5